Shown below are 20 T cell receptor beta chains from a single sample sequenced in a study of blood T cell repertoires in COVID-19. The repertoire was sequenced with immunoSEQ multiplex PCR; TCRdb's copy has only in-frame clones and lacks some. The repertoire holds a few hundred thousand clones, with 75% to 85% as singletons. The sample comprised peripheral blood. These receptors all come from a woman aged 80 or over with COVID-19, enrolled during active disease.

The rearrangement joins TRBV25-1 to TRBJ1-2, with D possibly TRBD1 on 6 matching bases. Trimming removed 1 base at V and 3 bases at J, with 12 bases between. Per the germline V gene, CDR1 is MGHDK and CDR2 is SYGVNS. This CDR3 is 15 amino acids long. The CDR3 loop is CASSESDRSDYGYTF. CDR3 DNA: TGTGCCAGCAGTGAATCCGACAGGTCTGACTATGGCTACACCTTC.

V usage is TRBV27 and J usage is TRBJ2-7; possibly TRBD1 for D (6 bases). Looked up from germline, CDR1 is MNHEY and CDR2 is SMNVEV (reference sequence). The CDR3 loop spans 15 amino acids. Trimming cost V 6 bases and J 3 bases, with 18 bases left between them. CDR3 DNA: TGTGCCAGCAGACTCGGGACAACAGGGATCTACGAGCAGTACTTC. Residues: CASRLGTTGIYEQYF.

The chain uses TRBV18 and TRBJ2-1, with no clear D. Trimming removed 3 bases at V and 7 bases at J, with 10 bases between. CDR3 length equals 13 residues. Germline V gene data show CDR1 as KGHSH and CDR2 as LQKENI. The CDR3: CASSPPLKNEQFF. In DNA form, the CDR3 reads TGTGCCAGCTCACCGCCACTGAAGAATGAGCAGTTCTTC.

This chain connects TRBV14 to TRBJ2-7, with TRBD1 matching over 9 bases. The germline V gene encodes CDR1 SGHDN and CDR2 FVKESK. The CDR3 covers 14 residues. V was clipped by 8 bases and J by 1 base; unmatched bases: 6. The CDR3 region has the DNA TGTGCCAGCTCGGGACAGGGTTTATCCTACGAGCAGTACTTC. Residues: CASSGQGLSYEQYF.

V gene TRBV25-1 combines with J gene TRBJ1-1, with a possible D match to TRBD1 (5 bases). V lost 2 bases and J 5 bases, leaving 9 bases between the germline ends. The CDR3 has 13 amino acids. Germline lookup yields CDR1 MGHDK and CDR2 SYGVNS. CDR3 loop: CASSEPGGTEAFF. The CDR3 bases are TGTGCCAGCAGTGAACCCGGGGGAACTGAAGCTTTCTTT. Together with reference TRBV25-1 and TRBJ1-1, the CDR3 gives the full variable domain: EADIYQTPRYLVIGTGKKITLECSQTMGHDKMYWYQQDPGMELHLIHYSYGVNSTEKGDLSSESTVSRIRTEHFPLTLESARPSHTSQYLCASSEPGGTEAFFGQGTRLTVV.

The V and J genes are TRBV2 and TRBJ2-3; possibly TRBD2 for D (6 bases). V was pared by 6 bases and J by 3 bases, with 13 bases between. Germline values: CDR1 SNHLY, CDR2 FYNNEI. This CDR3 has 14 residues. The CDR3: CASRRLDFTDTQYF. The CDR3 region has the DNA TGTGCCAGCAGAAGACTAGATTTTACAGATACGCAGTATTTT.

There are a few counts of this clone. The chain couples TRBV3-1 (or the pseudogene TRBV3-2) to TRBJ1-5; 10 nucleotides align to TRBD1. The V gene end was trimmed by 1 base and the J gene end by 3 bases; junction bases not matched to a gene: 3. Germline V gives CDR1 LGHDT, CDR2 YNNKEL (reference sequence). This CDR3 comprises 16 residues. The CDR3 DNA is TGTGCCAGCAGCCAAGGGGACAGGGGACCCAATCAGCCCCAGCATTTT. It encodes CASSQGDRGPNQPQHF.

The chain joins TRBV28 to TRBJ2-1; possibly TRBD1 for D (7 bases). This CDR3 region has 14 residues. Trimming shortened V by 5 bases and J by 7 bases, and 15 bases separated the two germline ends. CDR1 is MDHEN, CDR2 SYDVKM, per germline. The CDR3 sequence: CASSTQTGRNEQFF. CDR3 nucleotides: TGTGCCAGCAGTACGCAGACAGGGAGGAATGAGCAGTTCTTC.

This chain uses TRBV20-1 with TRBJ1-6; D may be TRBD1 (5 bases). Between the trimmed V and J ends, which lost 3 bases and 15 bases, there was a span of 12 bases. Germline CDR1 reads DFQATT; CDR2 reads SNEGSKA (reference sequence). The CDR3 covers 11 residues. CDR3: CSASGTKNLHF. CDR3 in DNA: TGCAGTGCTAGTGGGACTAAAAACCTCCACTTT.

This chain connects TRBV6-5 to TRBJ1-1; possible D gene TRBD1, 6 bases. V lost 7 bases to trimming and J lost 1 base, with 10 bases between them. Germline CDR1 reads MNHEY; CDR2 reads SVGAGI. This CDR3 spans 13 amino acids. CDR3 residues: CASMDSSNTEAFF. The CDR3 DNA reads TGTGCCAGCATGGACAGTTCGAACACTGAAGCTTTCTTT.

The V gene is TRBV6-2 or TRBV6-3, the J gene TRBJ2-1; TRBD2 agrees at 10 bases. After removal of 0 bases from V and 9 bases from J, the junction contained 8 bases not matched to a gene. The CDR3 covers 16 residues. Germline CDR1 is MNHEY and CDR2 is SVGEGT. The CDR3 DNA is TGTGCCAGCAGTTACTCTAGGACTAGCGGCTCAGGTGAGCAGTTCTTC. This codes for CASSYSRTSGSGEQFF.

This sequence joins TRBV18 and TRBJ2-5; D gene unclear. CDR1 and CDR2 (germline): KGHSH, LQKENI. The CDR3 has 13 amino acids. Trimming took off 5 bases at V and 1 base at J, with 8 bases between the two ends. In DNA, the CDR3 is TGTGCCAGCTCAGCAGTAAGCCAAGAGACCCAGTACTTC. Its protein product is CASSAVSQETQYF.

The chain is built from TRBV29-1 and TRBJ2-3; TRBD2 aligns across 10 bases. CDR1 SQVTM and CDR2 ANQGSEA come from the germline V gene. The trim removed 7 bases at V and 3 bases at J, leaving 10 bases unmatched. The CDR3 has 15 residues. In DNA, the CDR3 is TGCAGCGCCCCCCCAGCGGGGGGGTGGACAGATACGCAGTATTTT. Its protein is CSAPPAGGWTDTQYF.

This chain connects TRBV6-1 to TRBJ1-6, with D unresolved. The CDR3 consists of 14 residues. Trimming left V 3 bases short and J 7 bases short, with 10 bases between. CDR1 is MNHNS, CDR2 SASEGT, per germline. Here the CDR3 reads CASSDPGWNSPLHF. The DNA for the CDR3 is TGTGCCAGCAGTGACCCCGGGTGGAATTCACCCCTCCACTTT.

V usage is TRBV19 and J usage is TRBJ1-1, with 7 bases fitting TRBD1. The length of the CDR3 is 12 residues. CDR1 is LNHDA and CDR2 is SQIVND in the germline V gene (reference sequence). With V trimmed by 5 bases and J by 9 bases, 6 bases remained unmatched. CDR3 in amino acids: CASSPGQMKAFF. The DNA for the CDR3 is TGTGCCAGTAGTCCGGGACAGATGAAAGCTTTCTTT.

The V and J genes are TRBV11-1 and TRBJ2-2; D ambiguous. V lost 2 bases to trimming and J lost 5 bases, with 15 bases between them. Per germline, CDR1 SGHAT and CDR2 FQDESV (reference sequence). The CDR3 is made up of 16 amino acids. This CDR3 is CASSLFRNGGTGELFF. In DNA form, the CDR3 reads TGTGCCAGCAGCTTATTCAGGAATGGTGGGACCGGGGAGCTGTTTTTT.

The chain links TRBV5-3 to TRBJ1-5, with TRBD1 identical over 12 bases. TRBV5-3 is annotated as an ORF whose role is uncertain. The CDR3 runs 17 residues. The junction had 10 bases not matched to a gene; V was cut back by 2 bases and J by 7 bases. CDR3 amino acids: CARSLDPGQGARQPQHF. The CDR3 coding sequence is TGTGCCAGAAGCTTAGATCCGGGACAGGGGGCAAGACAGCCCCAGCATTTT.

This sequence joins TRBV3-1 (or the pseudogene TRBV3-2) and TRBJ2-5; TRBD1 agrees at 9 bases. The CDR3 spans 15 residues. The ends lost 5 bases at V and 4 bases at J; junction bases unmatched: 8. CDR1 is LGHDT, CDR2 YNNKEL, per germline (reference sequence). The CDR3 reads CASSLETGGGETQYF. CDR3 nucleotides: TGTGCCAGCAGCTTGGAGACAGGGGGTGGAGAGACCCAGTACTTC.

This clone came up once. The V and J genes are TRBV18 and TRBJ1-1; D gene ambiguous. The CDR3 is made up of 14 amino acids. Germline V gene sequence: CDR1 KGHSH, CDR2 LQKENI. The germline V and J ends were trimmed by 0 bases and 5 bases, with 10 bases remaining between them. CDR3 nucleotide sequence: TGTGCCAGCTCACCACCACGTGGGGAGACTGAAGCTTTCTTT. Translating it yields CASSPPRGETEAFF.

V gene TRBV18 combines with J gene TRBJ2-5; 9 nucleotides align to TRBD2. The ends lost 0 bases at V and 3 bases at J; junction bases unmatched: 8. CDR1 and CDR2 (germline): KGHSH, LQKENI. The length of the CDR3 is 17 residues. The chain's CDR3 is CASSPPGNLAGKETQYF. Written as DNA, the CDR3 is TGTGCCAGCTCACCACCGGGGAACCTAGCGGGGAAAGAGACCCAGTACTTC.